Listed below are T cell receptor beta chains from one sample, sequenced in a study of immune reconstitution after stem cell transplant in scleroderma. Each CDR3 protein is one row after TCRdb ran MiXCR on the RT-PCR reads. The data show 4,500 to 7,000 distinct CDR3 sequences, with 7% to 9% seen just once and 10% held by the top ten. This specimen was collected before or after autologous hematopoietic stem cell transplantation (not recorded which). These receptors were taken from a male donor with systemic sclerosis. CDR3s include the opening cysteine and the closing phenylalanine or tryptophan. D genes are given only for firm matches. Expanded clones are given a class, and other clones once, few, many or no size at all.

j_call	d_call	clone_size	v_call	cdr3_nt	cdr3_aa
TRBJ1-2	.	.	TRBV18	TGTGCCAGCTCACCACCAGCTGACCGATATGGCTACACCTTC	CASSPPADRYGYTF
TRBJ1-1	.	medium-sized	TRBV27	TGTGCCAGCAGTCGGGGCGAGACTGAAGCTTTCTTT	CASSRGETEAFF
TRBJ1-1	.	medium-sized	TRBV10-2	TGCGCCAGCAGTGACCCAAGGGGCCTATACACTGAAGCTTTCTTT	CASSDPRGLYTEAFF
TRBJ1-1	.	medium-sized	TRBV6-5	TGTGCCACCCAGAGTGAGTTCAGGGCGAACACTGAAGCTTTCTTT	CATQSEFRANTEAFF
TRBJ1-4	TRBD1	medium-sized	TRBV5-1	TGCGCCAGCAGCCCCGGGACAGGCGGTGAAAAACTGTTTTTT	CASSPGTGGEKLFF
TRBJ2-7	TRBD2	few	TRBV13	TGTGCCAGCAGCGAGGGACTAGCGACCTACGAGCAGTACTTC	CASSEGLATYEQYF
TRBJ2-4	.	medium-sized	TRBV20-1	TGCAGTGCTCATGGGGGGACGGCCAAAAACATTCAGTACTTC	CSAHGGTAKNIQYF
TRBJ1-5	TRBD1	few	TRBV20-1	TGCAGTGCTACCTACAGGGGGTCCAATCAGCCCCAGCATTTT	CSATYRGSNQPQHF
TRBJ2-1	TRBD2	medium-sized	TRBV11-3	TGTGCCAGCAGCTTAGATCCCAGCGGGAGGGCCGATGAGCAGTTCTTC	CASSLDPSGRADEQFF
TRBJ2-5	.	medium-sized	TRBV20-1	TGCAGTGCTAGAGATCCTAGGGGGCAAGAGACCCAGTACTTC	CSARDPRGQETQYF
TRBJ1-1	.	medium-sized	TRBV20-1	TGCAGTGCTAGAGTTCGGGGGGGCCGCTCTTTCTTT	CSARVRGGRSFF
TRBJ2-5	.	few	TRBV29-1	TGCAGCGCCTCCGGGCTTCAAGAGACCCAGTACTTC	CSASGLQETQYF
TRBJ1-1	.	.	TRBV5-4	TGTGCCAGCAGCTTAACTAGGTACACTGAAGCTTTCTTT	CASSLTRYTEAFF
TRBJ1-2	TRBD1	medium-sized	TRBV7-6	TGTGCCAGCAGCCCCGACCCTCCAGGGGGCAGAGGCTACACCTTC	CASSPDPPGGRGYTF
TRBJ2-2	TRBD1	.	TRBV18	TGTGCCAGCTCACCATTGATGGCAGGGGGAATCACCGGGGAGCTGTTTTTT	CASSPLMAGGITGELFF
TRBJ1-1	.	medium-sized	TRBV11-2	TGTGCCAGCAGCCTGGGCGGGGGGGGCGAGAACACTGAAGCTTTCTTT	CASSLGGGGENTEAFF
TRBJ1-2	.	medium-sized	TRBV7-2	TGTGCCAGCAGCCAGTCCCTGCTGGGAATCTATGGCTACACCTTC	CASSQSLLGIYGYTF
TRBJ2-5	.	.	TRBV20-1	TGCAGTGCTTTGACCCATCTCGGGGAGACCCAGTACTTC	CSALTHLGETQYF
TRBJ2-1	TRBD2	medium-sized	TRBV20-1	TGCAGTGCTAGGACTAGCGGCCTCTCCTACAATGAGCAGTTCTTC	CSARTSGLSYNEQFF
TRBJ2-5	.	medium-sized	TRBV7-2	TGTGCCAGCAGCCCCCCCGGGATACAAGAGACCCAGTACTTC	CASSPPGIQETQYF
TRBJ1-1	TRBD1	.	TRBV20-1	TGCAGGGGGGTTCAGGGGGACACTGAAGCTTTCTTT	CRGVQGDTEAFF
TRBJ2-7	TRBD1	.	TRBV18	TGTGCCAGCTCACCCGGGACAGTTGTTGACGAGCAGTACTTC	CASSPGTVVDEQYF
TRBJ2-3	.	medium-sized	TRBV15	TGTGCCACCAGCAGAGCCGGGGCCCAATGGGGAGATACGCAGTATTTT	CATSRAGAQWGDTQYF
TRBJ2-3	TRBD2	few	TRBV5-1	TGCGCCAGCAGCCTGGGGGACCACCCCGGGGGGTACACAGATACGCAGTATTTT	CASSLGDHPGGYTDTQYF
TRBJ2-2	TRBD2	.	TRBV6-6	TGTGCCAGCAGTTACCCCACTAGCGGGAACACCGGGGAGCTGTTTTTT	CASSYPTSGNTGELFF
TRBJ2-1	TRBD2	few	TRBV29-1	TGCAGCGTTAGCGGGGCGAGTTACAATGAGCAGTTCTTC	CSVSGASYNEQFF
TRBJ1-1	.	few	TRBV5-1	TGCGCCAGCAGCGTGGGCAGCCGAAACACTGAAGCTTTCTTT	CASSVGSRNTEAFF
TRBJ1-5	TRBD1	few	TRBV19	TGTGCCAGTAGTATGGGACAGGGTCGTAGCAATCAGCCCCAGCATTTT	CASSMGQGRSNQPQHF
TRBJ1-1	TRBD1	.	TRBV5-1	TGCGCCAGCAGCGTACAGGGGGACACTGAAGCTTTCTTT	CASSVQGDTEAFF
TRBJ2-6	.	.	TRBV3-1	TGTGCCAGCAGCCAAGATCCCATCGGCTCTGGGGCCAACGTCCTGACTTTC	CASSQDPIGSGANVLTF
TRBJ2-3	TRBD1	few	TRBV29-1	TGCAGCGTTGATGGGACAGGCCACACAGATACGCAGTATTTT	CSVDGTGHTDTQYF
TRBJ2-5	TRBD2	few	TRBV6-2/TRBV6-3	TGTGCCAGCAGTAAATGGACTAGCGGGGGAGCGGAGACCCAGTACTTC	CASSKWTSGGAETQYF
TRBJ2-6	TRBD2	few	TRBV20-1	TGCAGTGCTAGAGCCGATAGCGGGGGGTCCTCTGGGGCCAACGTCCTGACTTTC	CSARADSGGSSGANVLTF
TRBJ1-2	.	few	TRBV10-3	TGTGCCATCAGTGAGAGTTTGGCGACAGGACTAGGAAATGGCTACACCTTC	CAISESLATGLGNGYTF
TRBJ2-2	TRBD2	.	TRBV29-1	TGCAGCGTCTGGACTAGCGGGAGGGCCGAGACCGGGGAGCTGTTTTTT	CSVWTSGRAETGELFF
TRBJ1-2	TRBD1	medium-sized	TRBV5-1	TGCGCCAGCAGCCTGGATTGGGACAGGGGTTATGGCTACACCTTC	CASSLDWDRGYGYTF
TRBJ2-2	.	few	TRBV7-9	TGTGCCAGCAGCTTAGCTTGGCAAGAGAACACCGGGGAGCTGTTTTTT	CASSLAWQENTGELFF
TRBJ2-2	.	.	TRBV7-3	TGTGCCAGCAGCTTGCAGGATAACACCGGGGAGCTGTTTTTT	CASSLQDNTGELFF
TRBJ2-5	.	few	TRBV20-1	TGCAGTGCTAGCCCGTTAGGGGTGGGGCAAGAGACCCAGTACTTC	CSASPLGVGQETQYF
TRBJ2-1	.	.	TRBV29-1	TGCAGCGCCTATCCCCAGGAGTACAATGAGCAGTTCTTC	CSAYPQEYNEQFF
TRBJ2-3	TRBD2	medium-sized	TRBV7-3	TGTGCCAGCAGCCTTACAGCACCGCGGGGGGGCTCAGATACGCAGTATTTT	CASSLTAPRGGSDTQYF
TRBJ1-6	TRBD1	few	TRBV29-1	TGCAGCGGAGGACAGGGTTTTTCACCCCTCCACTTT	CSGGQGFSPLHF
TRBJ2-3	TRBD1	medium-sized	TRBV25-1	TGTGCCAGCGGCTACTCGGGACAGGGACCCAAGGATACGCAGTATTTT	CASGYSGQGPKDTQYF
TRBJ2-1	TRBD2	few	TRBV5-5	TGTGCCAGCAGCTTATCCGGGACTAGCTATGAGCAGTTCTTC	CASSLSGTSYEQFF
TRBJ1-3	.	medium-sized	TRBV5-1	TGCGCCAGCAGCTTTAACAGGGCTGGAGGAAACACCATATATTTT	CASSFNRAGGNTIYF
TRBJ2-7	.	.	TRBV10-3	TGTGCCATCAGTGAGTCCTCGAGGCAGGGGAACTACGAGCAGTACTTC	CAISESSRQGNYEQYF
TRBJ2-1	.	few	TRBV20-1	TGCAGTGCTGGCACCGTTTGGCCCGACCGAGGGGATGAGCAGTTCTTC	CSAGTVWPDRGDEQFF
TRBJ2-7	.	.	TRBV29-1	TGCAGCGTTGAAGATCTCAGGGGGGGGACCTACGAGCAGTACTTC	CSVEDLRGGTYEQYF
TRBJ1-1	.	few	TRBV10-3	TGTGCCATCAGTGACTGGCCCTCTGAGAACACTGAAGCTTTCTTT	CAISDWPSENTEAFF
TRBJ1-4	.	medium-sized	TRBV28	TGTGCCAGCAGTCAGACAGGCCCTAATGAAAAACTGTTTTTT	CASSQTGPNEKLFF
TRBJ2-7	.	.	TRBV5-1	TGCGCCAGCAGCTCTCTTAAGGTGGGAGCCGACTCCTACGAGCAGTACTTC	CASSSLKVGADSYEQYF
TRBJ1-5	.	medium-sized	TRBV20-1	TGCAGTGCTAGAGATCTGCGGGATTCGAATCAGCCCCAGCATTTT	CSARDLRDSNQPQHF
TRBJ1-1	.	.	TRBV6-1	TGTGCCAGCAGTGATGAGGGGAGACTGAACACTGAAGCTTTCTTT	CASSDEGRLNTEAFF
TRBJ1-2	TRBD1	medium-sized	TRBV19	TGTGCCAGCGCCAGGGACAGCACTTATGGCTACACCTTC	CASARDSTYGYTF
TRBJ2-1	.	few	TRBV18	TGTGCCAGCTCACCTCAGCTCCCGGGTGAACCGAACAATGAGCAGTTCTTC	CASSPQLPGEPNNEQFF
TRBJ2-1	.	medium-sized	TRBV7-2	TGTGCCAGCAGCTCCGACAGACTTTTATACAATGAGCAGTTCTTC	CASSSDRLLYNEQFF
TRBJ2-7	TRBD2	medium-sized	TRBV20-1	TGCAGTGCTCTAGCGGGAGGCCTAGGGTACGAGCAGTACTTC	CSALAGGLGYEQYF
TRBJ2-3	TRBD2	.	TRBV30	TGTGCCTGGACCCTAGGTGGCCTAGCGGGGGGAGGAGATACGCAGTATTTT	CAWTLGGLAGGGDTQYF
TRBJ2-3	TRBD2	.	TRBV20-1	TGCAGTGCTAGTGGGAAGCGGGGGGCGGCAGATACGCAGTATTTT	CSASGKRGAADTQYF